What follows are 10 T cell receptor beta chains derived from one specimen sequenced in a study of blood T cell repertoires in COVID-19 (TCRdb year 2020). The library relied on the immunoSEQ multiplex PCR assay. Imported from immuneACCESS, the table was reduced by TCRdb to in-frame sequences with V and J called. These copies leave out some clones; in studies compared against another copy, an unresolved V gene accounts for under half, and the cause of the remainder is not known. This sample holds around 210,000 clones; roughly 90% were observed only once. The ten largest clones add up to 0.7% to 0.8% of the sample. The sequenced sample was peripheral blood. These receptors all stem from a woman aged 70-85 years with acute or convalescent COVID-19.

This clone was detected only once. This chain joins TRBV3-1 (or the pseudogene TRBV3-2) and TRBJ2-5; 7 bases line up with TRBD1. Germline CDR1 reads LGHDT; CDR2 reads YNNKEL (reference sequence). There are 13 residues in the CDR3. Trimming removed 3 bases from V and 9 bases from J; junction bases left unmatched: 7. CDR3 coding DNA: TGTGCCAGCAGCCAGAGGGGGCGCATGCCCCAGTACTTC. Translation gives CASSQRGRMPQYF.

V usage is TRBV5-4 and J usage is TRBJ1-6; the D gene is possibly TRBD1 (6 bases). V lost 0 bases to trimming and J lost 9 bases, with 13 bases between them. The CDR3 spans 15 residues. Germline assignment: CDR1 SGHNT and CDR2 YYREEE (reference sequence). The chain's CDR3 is CASSLVQGPGSPLHF. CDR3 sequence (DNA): TGTGCCAGCAGCTTGGTCCAGGGGCCCGGTTCACCCCTCCACTTT.

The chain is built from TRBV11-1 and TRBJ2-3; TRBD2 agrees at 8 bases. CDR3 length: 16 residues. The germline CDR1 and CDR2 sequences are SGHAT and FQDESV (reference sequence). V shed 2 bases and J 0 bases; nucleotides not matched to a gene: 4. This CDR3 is CASSLLAGTSTDTQYF. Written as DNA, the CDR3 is TGTGCCAGCAGCTTACTAGCGGGTACTAGCACAGATACGCAGTATTTT. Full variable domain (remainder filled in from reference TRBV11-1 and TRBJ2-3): EAEVAQSPRYKITEKSQAVAFWCDPISGHATLYWYRQILGQGPELLVQFQDESVVDDSQLPKDRFSAERLKGVDSTLKIQPAELGDSAMYLCASSLLAGTSTDTQYFGPGTRLTVL.

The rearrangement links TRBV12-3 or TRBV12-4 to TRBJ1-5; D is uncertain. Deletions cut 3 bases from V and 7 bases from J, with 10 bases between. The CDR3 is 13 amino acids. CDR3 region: CASSFLWEQPQHF. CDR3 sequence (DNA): TGTGCCAGCAGTTTCCTGTGGGAGCAGCCCCAGCATTTT.

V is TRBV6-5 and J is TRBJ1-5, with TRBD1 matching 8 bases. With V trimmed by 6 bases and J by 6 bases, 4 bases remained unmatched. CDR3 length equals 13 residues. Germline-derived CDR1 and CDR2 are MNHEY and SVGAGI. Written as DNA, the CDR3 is TGTGCCAGCAGCCGGACAGGGACTCAGCCCCAGCATTTT. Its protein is CASSRTGTQPQHF.

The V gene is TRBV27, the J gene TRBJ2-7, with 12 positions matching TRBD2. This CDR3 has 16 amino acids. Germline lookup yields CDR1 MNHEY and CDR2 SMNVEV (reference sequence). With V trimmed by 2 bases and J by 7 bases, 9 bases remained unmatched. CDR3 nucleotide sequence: TGTGCCAGCAGTTTAGTTGGGCTAGCGGGAGGGGAAGAGCAGTACTTC. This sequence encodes CASSLVGLAGGEEQYF.

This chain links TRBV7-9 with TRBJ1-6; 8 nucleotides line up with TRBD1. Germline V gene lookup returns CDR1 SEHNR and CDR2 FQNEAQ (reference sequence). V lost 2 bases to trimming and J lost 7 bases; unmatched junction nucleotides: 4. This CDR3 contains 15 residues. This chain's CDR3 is CASSLSTGVNSPLHF. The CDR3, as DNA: TGTGCCAGCAGCTTATCGACAGGGGTAAATTCACCCCTCCACTTT.

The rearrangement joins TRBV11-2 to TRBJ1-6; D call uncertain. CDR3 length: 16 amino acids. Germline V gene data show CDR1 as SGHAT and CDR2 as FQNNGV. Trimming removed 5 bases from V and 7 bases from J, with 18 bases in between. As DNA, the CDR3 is TGTGCCAGCAGCAAATTCTCACCGGGTCCGAATTCACCCCTCCACTTT. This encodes CASSKFSPGPNSPLHF.

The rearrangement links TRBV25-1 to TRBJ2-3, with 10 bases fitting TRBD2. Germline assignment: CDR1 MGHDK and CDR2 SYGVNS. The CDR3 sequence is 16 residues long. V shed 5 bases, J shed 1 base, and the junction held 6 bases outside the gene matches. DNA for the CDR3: TGTGCCAGCAGTTTAGCGGGAGGAAGGGGCACAGATACGCAGTATTTT. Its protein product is CASSLAGGRGTDTQYF.

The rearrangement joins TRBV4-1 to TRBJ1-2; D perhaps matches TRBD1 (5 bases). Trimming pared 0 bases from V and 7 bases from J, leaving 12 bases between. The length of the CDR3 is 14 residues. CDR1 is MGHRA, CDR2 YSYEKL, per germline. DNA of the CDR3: TGCGCCAGCAGCCAAGAGGGGACTGAGGCTGGCTACACCTTC. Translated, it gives CASSQEGTEAGYTF.